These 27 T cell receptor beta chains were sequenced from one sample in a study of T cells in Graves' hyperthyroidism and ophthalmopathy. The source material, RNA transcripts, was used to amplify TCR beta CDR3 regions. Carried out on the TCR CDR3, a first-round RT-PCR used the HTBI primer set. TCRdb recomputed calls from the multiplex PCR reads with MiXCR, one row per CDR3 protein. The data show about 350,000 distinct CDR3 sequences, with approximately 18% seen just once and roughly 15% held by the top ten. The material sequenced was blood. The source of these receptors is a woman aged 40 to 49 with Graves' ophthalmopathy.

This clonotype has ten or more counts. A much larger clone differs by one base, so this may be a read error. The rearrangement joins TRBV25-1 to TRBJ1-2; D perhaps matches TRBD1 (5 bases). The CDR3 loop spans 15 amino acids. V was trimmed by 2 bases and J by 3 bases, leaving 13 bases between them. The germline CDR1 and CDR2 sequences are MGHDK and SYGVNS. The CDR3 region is CASSEGAGSYYGYTF. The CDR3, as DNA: TGTGCCAGCAGTGAAGGGGCAGGGTCGTACTATGGCTACACCTTC.

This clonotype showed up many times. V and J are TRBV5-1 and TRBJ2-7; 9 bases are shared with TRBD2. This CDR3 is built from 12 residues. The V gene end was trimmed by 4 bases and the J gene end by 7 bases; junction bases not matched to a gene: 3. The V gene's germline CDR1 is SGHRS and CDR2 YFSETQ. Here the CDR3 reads CASSPAGGEQYF. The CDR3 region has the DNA TGCGCCAGCAGCCCAGCGGGAGGAGAGCAGTACTTC.

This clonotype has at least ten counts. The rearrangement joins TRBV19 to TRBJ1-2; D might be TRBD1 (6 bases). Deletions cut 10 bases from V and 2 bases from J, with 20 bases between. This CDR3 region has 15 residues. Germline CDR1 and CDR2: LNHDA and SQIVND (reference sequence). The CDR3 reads CATLQGGVGNYGYTF. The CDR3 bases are TGTGCCACGTTACAGGGAGGCGTTGGGAACTATGGCTACACCTTC. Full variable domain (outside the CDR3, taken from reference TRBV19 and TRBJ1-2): DGGITQSPKYLFRKEGQNVTLSCEQNLNHDAMYWYRQDPGQGLRLIYYSQIVNDFQKGDIAEGYSVSREKKESFPLTVTSAQKNPTAFYLCATLQGGVGNYGYTFGSGTRLTVV.

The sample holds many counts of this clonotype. CDR3 nucleotide sequence: TGTGCCAGCAGTTGGGGGAGGCTACTTCAAGAGACCCAGTACTTC. Protein: CASSWGRLLQETQYF. The J gene is TRBJ2-5, the V gene TRBV6-2 or TRBV6-3; D is possibly TRBD2 (6 bases). The CDR3 covers 15 residues. Deletions cut 4 bases from V and 2 bases from J, with 14 bases between. From germline, CDR1 is MNHEY and CDR2 SVGEGT.

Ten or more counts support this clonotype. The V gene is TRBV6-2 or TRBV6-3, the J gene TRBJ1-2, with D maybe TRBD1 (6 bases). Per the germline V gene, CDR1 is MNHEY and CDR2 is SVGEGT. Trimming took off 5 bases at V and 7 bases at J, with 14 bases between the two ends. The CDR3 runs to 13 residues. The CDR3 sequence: CASSKGHWGGYTF. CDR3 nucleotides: TGTGCCAGCAGTAAGGGACACTGGGGTGGCTACACCTTC.

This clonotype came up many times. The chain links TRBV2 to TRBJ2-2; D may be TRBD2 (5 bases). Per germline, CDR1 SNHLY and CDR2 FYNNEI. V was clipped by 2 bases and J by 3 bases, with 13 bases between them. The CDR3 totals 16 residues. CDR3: CASSESPGVHTGELFF. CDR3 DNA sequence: TGTGCCAGCAGTGAATCTCCCGGGGTGCACACCGGGGAGCTGTTTTTT.

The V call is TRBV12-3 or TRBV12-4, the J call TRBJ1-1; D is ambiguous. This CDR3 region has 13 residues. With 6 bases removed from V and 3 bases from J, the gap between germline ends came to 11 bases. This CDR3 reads CASRPLGHTEAFF. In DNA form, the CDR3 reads TGTGCCAGCAGACCACTAGGTCACACTGAAGCTTTCTTT.

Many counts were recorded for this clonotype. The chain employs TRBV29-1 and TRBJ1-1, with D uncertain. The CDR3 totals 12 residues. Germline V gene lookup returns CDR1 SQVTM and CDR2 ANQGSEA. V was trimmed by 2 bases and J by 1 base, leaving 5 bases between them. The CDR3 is CSVETENTEAFF. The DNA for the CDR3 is TGCAGCGTTGAAACCGAGAACACTGAAGCTTTCTTT.

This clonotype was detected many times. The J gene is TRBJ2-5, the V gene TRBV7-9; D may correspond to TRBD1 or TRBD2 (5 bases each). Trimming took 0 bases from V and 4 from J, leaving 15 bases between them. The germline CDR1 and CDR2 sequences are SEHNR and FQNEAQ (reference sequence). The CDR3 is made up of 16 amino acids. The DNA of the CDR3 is TGTGCCAGCAGCTTAGCGGCGGCAGCTGGGGGAGAGACCCAGTACTTC. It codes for CASSLAAAAGGETQYF.

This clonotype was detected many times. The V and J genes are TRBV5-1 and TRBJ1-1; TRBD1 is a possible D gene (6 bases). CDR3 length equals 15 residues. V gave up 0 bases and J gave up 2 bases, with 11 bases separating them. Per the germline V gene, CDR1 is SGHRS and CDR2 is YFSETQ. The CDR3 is CASSLATGANTEAFF. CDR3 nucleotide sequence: TGCGCCAGCAGCTTGGCCACGGGGGCCAACACTGAAGCTTTCTTT. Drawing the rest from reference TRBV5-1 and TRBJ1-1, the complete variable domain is KAGVTQTPRYLIKTRGQQVTLSCSPISGHRSVSWYQQTPGQGLQFLFEYFSETQRNKGNFPGRFSGRQFSNSRSEMNVSTLELGDSALYLCASSLATGANTEAFFGQGTRLTVV.

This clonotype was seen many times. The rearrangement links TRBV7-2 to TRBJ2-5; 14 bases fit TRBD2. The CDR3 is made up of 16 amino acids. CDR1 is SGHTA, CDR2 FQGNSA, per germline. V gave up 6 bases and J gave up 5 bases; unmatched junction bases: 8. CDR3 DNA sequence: TGTGCCAGCAGTACTCCGGGACTAGCGGGAGAGGAGACCCAGTACTTC. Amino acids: CASSTPGLAGEETQYF.

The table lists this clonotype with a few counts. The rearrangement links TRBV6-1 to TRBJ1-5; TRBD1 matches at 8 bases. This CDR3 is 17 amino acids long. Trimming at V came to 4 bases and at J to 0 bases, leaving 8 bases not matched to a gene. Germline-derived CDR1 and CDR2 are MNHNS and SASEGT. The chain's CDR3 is CASSARTGPYSNQPQHF. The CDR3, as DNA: TGTGCCAGCAGTGCGAGGACAGGGCCCTATAGCAATCAGCCCCAGCATTTT.

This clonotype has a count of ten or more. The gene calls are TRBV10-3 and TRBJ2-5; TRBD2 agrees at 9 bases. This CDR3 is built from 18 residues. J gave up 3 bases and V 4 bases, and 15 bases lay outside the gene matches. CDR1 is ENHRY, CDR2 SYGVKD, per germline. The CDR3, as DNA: TGTGCCATCAGTGTTCTCTGGCGGGAGGGCTTCGCGGAAGAGACCCAGTACTTC. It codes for CAISVLWREGFAEETQYF.

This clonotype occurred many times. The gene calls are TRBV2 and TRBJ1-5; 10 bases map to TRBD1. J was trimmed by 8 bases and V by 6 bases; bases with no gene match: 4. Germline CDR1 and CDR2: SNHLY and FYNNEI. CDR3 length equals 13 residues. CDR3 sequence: CASRKTGGEPQHF. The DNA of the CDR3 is TGTGCCAGCAGAAAGACAGGGGGCGAGCCCCAGCATTTT. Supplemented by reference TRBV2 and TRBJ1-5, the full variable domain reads EPEVTQTPSHQVTQMGQEVILRCVPISNHLYFYWYRQILGQKVEFLVSFYNNEISEKSEIFDDQFSVERPDGSNFTLKIRSTKLEDSAMYFCASRKTGGEPQHFGDGTRLSIL.

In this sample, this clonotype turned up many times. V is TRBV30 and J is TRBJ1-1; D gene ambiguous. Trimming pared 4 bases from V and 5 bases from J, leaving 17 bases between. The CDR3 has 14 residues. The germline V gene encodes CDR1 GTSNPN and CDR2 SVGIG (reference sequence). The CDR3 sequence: CAWIRVGVGTEAFF. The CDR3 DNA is TGTGCCTGGATCCGAGTCGGGGTCGGGACTGAAGCTTTCTTT.

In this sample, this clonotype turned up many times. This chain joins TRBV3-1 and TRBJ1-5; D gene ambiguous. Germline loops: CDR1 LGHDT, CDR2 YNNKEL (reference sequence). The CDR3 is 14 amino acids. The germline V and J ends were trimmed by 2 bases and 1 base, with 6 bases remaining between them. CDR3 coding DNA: TGTGCCAGCAGCCAACGGGTGAGCAATCAGCCCCAGCATTTT. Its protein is CASSQRVSNQPQHF.

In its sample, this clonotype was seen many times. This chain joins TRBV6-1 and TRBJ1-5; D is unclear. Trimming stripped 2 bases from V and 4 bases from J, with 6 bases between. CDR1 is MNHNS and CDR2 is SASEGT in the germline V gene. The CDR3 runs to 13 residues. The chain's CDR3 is CASSEWGNQPQHF. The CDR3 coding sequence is TGTGCCAGCAGTGAATGGGGTAATCAGCCCCAGCATTTT.

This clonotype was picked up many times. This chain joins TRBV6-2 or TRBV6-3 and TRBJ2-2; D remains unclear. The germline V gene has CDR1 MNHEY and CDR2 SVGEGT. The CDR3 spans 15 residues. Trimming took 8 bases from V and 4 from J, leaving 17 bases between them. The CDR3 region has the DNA TGTGCCAGCGGCCGTTCTGGTGGAAGCACCGGGGAGCTGTTTTTT. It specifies CASGRSGGSTGELFF.

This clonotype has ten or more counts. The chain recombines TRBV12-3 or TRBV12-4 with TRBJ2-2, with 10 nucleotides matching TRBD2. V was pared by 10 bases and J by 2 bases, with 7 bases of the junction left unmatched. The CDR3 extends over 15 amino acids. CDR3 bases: TGTGCCACACTGAGGACTAGCGGCAACACCGGGGAGCTGTTTTTT. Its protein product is CATLRTSGNTGELFF.

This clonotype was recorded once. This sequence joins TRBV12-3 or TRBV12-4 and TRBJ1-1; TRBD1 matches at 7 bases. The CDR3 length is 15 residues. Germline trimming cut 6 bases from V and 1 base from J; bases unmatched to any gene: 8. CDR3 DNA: TGTGCCAGCAGACCAGGACAGGTTGAGAACACTGAAGCTTTCTTT. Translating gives CASRPGQVENTEAFF.

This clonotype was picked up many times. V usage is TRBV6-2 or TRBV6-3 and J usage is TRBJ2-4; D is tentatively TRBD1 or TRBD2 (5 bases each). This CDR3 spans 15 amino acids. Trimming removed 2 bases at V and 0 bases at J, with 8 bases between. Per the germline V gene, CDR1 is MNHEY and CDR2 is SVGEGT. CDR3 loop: CASSYGTLAKNIQYF. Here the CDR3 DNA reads TGTGCCAGCAGTTACGGGACGTTAGCCAAAAACATTCAGTACTTC.

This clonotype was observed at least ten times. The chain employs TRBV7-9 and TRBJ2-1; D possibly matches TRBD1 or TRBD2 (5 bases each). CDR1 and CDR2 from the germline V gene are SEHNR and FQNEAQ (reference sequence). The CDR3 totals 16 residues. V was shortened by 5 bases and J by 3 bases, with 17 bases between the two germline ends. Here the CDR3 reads CASSPTTGTVYNEQFF. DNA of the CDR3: TGTGCCAGCAGCCCGACGACCGGGACGGTCTACAATGAGCAGTTCTTC.

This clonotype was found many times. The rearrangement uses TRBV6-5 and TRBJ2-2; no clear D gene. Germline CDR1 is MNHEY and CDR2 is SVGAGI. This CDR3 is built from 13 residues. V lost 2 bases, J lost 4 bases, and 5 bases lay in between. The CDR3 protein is CASSYGFTGELFF. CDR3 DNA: TGTGCCAGCAGTTACGGGTTCACCGGGGAGCTGTTTTTT.

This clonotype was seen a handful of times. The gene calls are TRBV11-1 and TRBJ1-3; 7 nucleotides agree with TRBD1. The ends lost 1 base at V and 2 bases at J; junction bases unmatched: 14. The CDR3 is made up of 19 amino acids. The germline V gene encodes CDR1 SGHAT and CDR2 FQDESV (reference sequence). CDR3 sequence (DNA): TGTGCCAGCAGCTTAGGCGTCGGGACAGAGAGTCGGGCTGGAAACACCATATATTTT. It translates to CASSLGVGTESRAGNTIYF. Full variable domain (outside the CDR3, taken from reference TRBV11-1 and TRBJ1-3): EAEVAQSPRYKITEKSQAVAFWCDPISGHATLYWYRQILGQGPELLVQFQDESVVDDSQLPKDRFSAERLKGVDSTLKIQPAELGDSAMYLCASSLGVGTESRAGNTIYFGEGSWLTVV.

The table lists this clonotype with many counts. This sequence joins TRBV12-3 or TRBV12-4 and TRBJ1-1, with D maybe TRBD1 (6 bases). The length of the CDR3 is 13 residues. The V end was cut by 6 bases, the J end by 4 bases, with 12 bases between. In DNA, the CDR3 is TGTGCCAGCAGCCCGTCCAGGGGCACTGAAGCTTTCTTT. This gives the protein CASSPSRGTEAFF.

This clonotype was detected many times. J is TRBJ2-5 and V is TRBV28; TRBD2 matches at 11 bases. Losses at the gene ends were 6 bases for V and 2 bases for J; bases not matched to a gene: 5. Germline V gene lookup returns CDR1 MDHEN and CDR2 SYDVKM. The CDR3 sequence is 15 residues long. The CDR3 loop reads CASRRRTSGQETQYF. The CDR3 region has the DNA TGTGCCAGCAGACGCCGGACTAGCGGGCAAGAGACCCAGTACTTC.

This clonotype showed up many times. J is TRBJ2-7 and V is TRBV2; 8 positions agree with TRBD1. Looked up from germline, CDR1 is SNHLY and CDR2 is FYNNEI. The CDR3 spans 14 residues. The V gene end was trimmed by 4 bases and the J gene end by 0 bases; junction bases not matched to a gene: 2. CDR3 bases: TGTGCCAGCAGTGCGGACAGGGACTCCTACGAGCAGTACTTC. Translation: CASSADRDSYEQYF.